This T cell receptor (beta chain) was documented in a study of cytomegalovirus exposure and HLA in healthy donors. A remark on this clone: The target antigen is unknown.

Primers included in the PCR were 60 Vbeta and 13 Jbeta primers. The data were produced by immunoSEQ multiplex PCR, yet TCRdb's version contains in-frame clones alone and is incomplete. This repertoire shows approximately 200,000 clones, almost 80% found once; its top ten account for more than 1.5%. Overall study findings and caveats: Earlier analysis found most TCR beta V segments productive about 87% or about 30% of the time. Many donors carried some public TCRs, although rarity characterized most TCR sequences. Later analysis identified a missense DCLRE1C variant that was linked to TCR beta V- and J-gene trimming. There were three CMV-associated chains whose specificity for CMV antigens was confirmed in vitro.

Sequencing was carried out using PBMCs. The receptor's source is a man in his late teens or twenties in good health and CMV-seronegative.

This CDR3 reads CAWSDARYEQYF. The CDR3 region has the DNA TGTGCCTGGAGTGACGCGCGGTACGAGCAGTACTTC. V and J are TRBV30 and TRBJ2-7, with no clear D. V lost 1 base and J lost 4, with 8 bases in between. CDR3 size: 12 residues. Per the germline V gene, CDR1 is GTSNPN and CDR2 is SVGIG (reference sequence).